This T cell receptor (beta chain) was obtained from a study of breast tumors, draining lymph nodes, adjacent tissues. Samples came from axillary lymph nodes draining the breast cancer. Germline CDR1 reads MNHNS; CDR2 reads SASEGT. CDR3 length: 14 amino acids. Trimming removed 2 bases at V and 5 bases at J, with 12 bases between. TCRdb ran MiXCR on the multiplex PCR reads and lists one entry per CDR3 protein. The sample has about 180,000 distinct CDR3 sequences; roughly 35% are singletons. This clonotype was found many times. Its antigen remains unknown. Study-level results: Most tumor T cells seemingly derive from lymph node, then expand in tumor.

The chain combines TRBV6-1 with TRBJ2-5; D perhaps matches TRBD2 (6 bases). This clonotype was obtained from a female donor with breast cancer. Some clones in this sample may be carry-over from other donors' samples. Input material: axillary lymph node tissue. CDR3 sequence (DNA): TGTGCCAGCAGTGAACTTAGTCGGGGGGAGACCCAGTACTTC. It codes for CASSELSRGETQYF.